This TCR beta chain is from a study of T cell repertoires in cytomegalovirus infection. CDR3 length: 14 amino acids. V lost 1 base to trimming and J lost 8 bases; unmatched junction nucleotides: 7. MiXCR was run by TCRdb on the reads, yielding one entry per CDR3 protein. The data show some 200,000 distinct CDR3 sequences, about 39% seen once. As concerns this clonotype: Its antigen is unidentified.

Sequenced here: CD8+ T cells from cultured PBMCs, sampled from culture after CMV antigen stimulation. The chain uses TRBV7-1 and TRBJ1-2; 7 bases are a match to TRBD1. TRBV7-1 is classed as an ORF, of uncertain function. The sequence was obtained from a human donor in good health (CMV status not recorded). Some clones in this sample may be carry-over from other donors' samples. This CDR3 is CASSSDRGLDGYTF. For the CDR3, the DNA is TGTGCCAGCAGCTCAGACAGGGGTCTAGACGGCTACACCTTC.